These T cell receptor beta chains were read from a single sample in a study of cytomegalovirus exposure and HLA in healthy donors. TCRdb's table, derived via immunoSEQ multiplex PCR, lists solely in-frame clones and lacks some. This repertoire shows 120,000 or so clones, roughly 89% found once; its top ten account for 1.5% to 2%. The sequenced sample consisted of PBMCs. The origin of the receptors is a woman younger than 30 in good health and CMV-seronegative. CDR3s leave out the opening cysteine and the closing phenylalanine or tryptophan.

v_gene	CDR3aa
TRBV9	ASSVGGTTGTEAF
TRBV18	ASSQTGGTEAF
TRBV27	ASSHRHALTGELF
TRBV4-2	ASSRTTDGQYEQY
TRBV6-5	ASSYDGREETQY
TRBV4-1	ASSQDTGGTADTQY
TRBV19	ASSIGTGRNQPQH
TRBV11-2	ASSHGRGLEETQY
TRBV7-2	ASSLVLGATEAF
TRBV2	ASSVVRTYEQY
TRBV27	ASSPGPGGGTDTQY
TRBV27	ASSLSASLYEQY
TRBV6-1	ASMWRGNEQY
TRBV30	AWSLAGFQETQY
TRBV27	ASSLYVRGGFGTGELF
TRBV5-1	ASSTGQGNNSPLH
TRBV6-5	ASIPGAVGNQPQH
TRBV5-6	ASSGGQATSGNTIY
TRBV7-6	ASSLVPLDSARTEAF
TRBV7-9	ASSGRGVSTDTQY
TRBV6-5	ASSWTGKAF
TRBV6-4	ASSASPGTGELF
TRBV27	ASSPGQTNEKLF
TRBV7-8	ASRPTGNTEAF
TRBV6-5	ASSYNRGGAEKLF
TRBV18	ASLDRLNTEAF
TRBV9	ASGGEGAPLH
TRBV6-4	ASRPRTDRGQGYSNQPQH
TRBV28	ASGPRDTFYEQY
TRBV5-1	ASSELAGGIEQF
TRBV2	ASSESRATGYTEAF
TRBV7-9	ASSLEPSTRQYSNQPQH
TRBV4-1	ASSQVLATDTQY
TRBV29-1	SGFWRGQKTRLQWEQF
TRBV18	ASSRRDRGLAAHTGELF
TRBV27	ASSLVNGADTQY
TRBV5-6	ASSLKLSRAGGESYEQY
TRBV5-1	ASSLAQGALPLH
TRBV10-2	ASSAGNQPQH
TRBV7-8	ASSLRDRVRNSPLH
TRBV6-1	ASSDWTVEAF
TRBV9	ASSVGWQGAEQY